This T cell receptor (beta chain) was sequenced during a study of CD4 T cells in relation to SARS-CoV-2 and coronaviruses. Study as a whole: Patient ages ranged from about 20 to 72, median 38.

TCRdb keeps only in-frame clones here, not all; method: immunoSEQ multiplex PCR. Of 35,000 to 45,000 clones detected, over 70% appear once; the ten largest clones hold over 0.95%. In its sample, this clone was seen a few times. Its antigen is as yet unknown. Findings and limits, study-wide: Crossreactive clones expanded significantly less to SARS-CoV-2 than monoreactive clones. This crossreactivity analysis covered spike protein alone, no other viral proteins. Culture-expanded clones reflect memory recall rather than primary priming during culture.

The TCR was taken from an adult with COVID-19. What was sequenced was naive CD4+ T cells from PBMCs, cultured in vitro. Indicated subset: naive CD4+ T cells isolated by negative enrichment.

As DNA, the CDR3 is TGTGCCAGCAGTGAGTCAACAGGGGTGTTGGGAGCTTTCTTT. This sequence encodes CASSESTGVLGAFF. V usage is TRBV28 and J usage is TRBJ1-1, with TRBD1 matching over 7 bases. The CDR3 has 14 amino acids. J was trimmed by 10 bases and V by 5 bases; bases with no gene match: 13. CDR1 is MDHEN and CDR2 is SYDVKM in the germline V gene. Based on the CDR3 plus reference TRBV28 and TRBJ1-1, the full variable domain is DVKVTQSSRYLVKRTGEKVFLECVQDMDHENMFWYRQDPGLGLRLIYFSYDVKMKEKGDIPEGYSVSREKKERFSLILESASTNQTSMYLCASSESTGVLGAFFGQGTRLTVV.